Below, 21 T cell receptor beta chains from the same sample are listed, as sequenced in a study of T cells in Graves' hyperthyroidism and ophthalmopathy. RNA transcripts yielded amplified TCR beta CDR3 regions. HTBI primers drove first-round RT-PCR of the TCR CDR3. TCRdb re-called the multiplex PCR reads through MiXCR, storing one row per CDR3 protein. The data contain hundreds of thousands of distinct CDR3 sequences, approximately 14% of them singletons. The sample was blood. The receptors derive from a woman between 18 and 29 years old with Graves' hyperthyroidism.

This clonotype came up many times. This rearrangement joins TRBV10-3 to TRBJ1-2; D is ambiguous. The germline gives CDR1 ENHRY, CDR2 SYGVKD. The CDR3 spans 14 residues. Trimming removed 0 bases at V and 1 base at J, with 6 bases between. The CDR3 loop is CAISESVSNYGYTF. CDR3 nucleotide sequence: TGTGCCATCAGTGAGTCTGTCAGTAACTATGGCTACACCTTC.

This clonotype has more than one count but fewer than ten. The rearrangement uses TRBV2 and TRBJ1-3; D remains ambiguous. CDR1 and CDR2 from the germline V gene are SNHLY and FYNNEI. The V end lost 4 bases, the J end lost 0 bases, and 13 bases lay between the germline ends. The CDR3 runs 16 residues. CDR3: CASSVNTGYSGNTIYF. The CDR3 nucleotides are TGTGCCAGCAGTGTTAATACGGGTTACTCTGGAAACACCATATATTTT.

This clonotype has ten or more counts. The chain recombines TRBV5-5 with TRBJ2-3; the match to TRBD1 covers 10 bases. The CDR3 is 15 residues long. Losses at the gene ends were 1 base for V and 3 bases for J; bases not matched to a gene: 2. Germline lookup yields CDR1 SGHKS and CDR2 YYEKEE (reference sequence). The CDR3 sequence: CASSLKGQGTDTQYF. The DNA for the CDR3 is TGTGCCAGCAGCTTGAAGGGACAGGGGACAGATACGCAGTATTTT.

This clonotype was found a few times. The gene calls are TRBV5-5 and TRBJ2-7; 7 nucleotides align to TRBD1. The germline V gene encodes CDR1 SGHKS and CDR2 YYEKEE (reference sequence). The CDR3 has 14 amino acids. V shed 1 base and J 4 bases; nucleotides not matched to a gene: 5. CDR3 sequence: CASSLSGGYYEQYF. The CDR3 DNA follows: TGTGCCAGCAGCTTGTCAGGGGGATATTACGAGCAGTACTTC.

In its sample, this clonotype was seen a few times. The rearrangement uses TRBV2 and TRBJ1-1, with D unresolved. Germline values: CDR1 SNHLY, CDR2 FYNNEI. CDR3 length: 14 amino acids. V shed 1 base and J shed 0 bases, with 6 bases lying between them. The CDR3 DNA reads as TGTGCCAGCAGTGAAGAGATGGTGAACACTGAAGCTTTCTTT. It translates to CASSEEMVNTEAFF.

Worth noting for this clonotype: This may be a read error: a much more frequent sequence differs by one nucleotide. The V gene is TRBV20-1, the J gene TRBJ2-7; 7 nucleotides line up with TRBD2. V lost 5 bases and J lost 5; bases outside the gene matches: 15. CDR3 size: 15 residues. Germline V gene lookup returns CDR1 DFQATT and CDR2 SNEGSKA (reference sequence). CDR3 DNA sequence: TGCAGTGCTGGAGCGGCTAGCGGTGAAATAAACGAGCAGTACTTC. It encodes CSAGAASGEINEQYF.

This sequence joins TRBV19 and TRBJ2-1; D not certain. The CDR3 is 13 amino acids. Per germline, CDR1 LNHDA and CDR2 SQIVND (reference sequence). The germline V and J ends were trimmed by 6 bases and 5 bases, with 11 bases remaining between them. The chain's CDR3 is CASSQTRNNEQFF. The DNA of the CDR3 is TGTGCCAGTAGCCAGACCCGGAACAATGAGCAGTTCTTC.

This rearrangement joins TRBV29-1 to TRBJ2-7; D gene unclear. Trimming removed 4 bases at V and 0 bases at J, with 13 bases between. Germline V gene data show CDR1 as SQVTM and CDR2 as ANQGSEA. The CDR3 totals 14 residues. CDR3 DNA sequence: TGCAGCGTTGTCAGTCGGGCTCCCTCCTACGAGCAGTACTTC. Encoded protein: CSVVSRAPSYEQYF.

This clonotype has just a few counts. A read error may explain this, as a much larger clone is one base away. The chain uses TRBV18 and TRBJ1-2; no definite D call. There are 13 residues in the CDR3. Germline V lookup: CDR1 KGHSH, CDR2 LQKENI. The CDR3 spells CASRSVGDYGDTF. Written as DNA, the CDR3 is TGTGCCAGCAGATCCGTCGGCGACTATGGCGACACCTTC. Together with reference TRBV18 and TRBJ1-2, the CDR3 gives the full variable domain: NAGVMQNPRHLVRRRGQEARLRCSPMKGHSHVYWYRQLPEEGLKFMVYLQKENIIDESGMPKERFSAEFPKEGPSILRIQQVVRGDSAAYFCASRSVGDYGDTFGSGTRLTVV.

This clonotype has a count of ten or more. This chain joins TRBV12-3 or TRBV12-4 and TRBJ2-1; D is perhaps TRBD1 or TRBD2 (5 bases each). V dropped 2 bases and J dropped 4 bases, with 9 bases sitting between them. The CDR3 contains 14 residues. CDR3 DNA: TGTGCCAGCAGTTTAAGGGACGAGTACAATGAGCAGTTCTTC. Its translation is CASSLRDEYNEQFF.

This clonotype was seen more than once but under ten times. CDR3 protein: CSVLRAWDTEAFF. The CDR3 coding sequence is TGCAGCGTTCTTCGGGCATGGGACACTGAAGCTTTCTTT. The V and J genes are TRBV29-1 and TRBJ1-1; D unclear. CDR1 is SQVTM and CDR2 is ANQGSEA in the germline V gene. Trimming removed 5 bases from V and 3 bases from J, with 13 bases in between. This CDR3 is built from 13 residues. Full variable domain (rest looked up from reference TRBV29-1 and TRBJ1-1): SAVISQKPSRDICQRGTSLTIQCQVDSQVTMMFWYRQQPGQSLTLIATANQGSEATYESGFVIDKFPISRPNLTFSTLTVSNMSPEDSSIYLCSVLRAWDTEAFFGQGTRLTVV.

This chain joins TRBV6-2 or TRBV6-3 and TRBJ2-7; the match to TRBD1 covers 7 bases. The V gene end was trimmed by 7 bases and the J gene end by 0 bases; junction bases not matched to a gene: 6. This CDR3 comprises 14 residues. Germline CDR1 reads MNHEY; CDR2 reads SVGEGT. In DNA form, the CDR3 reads TGTGCCAGCAAGGACAGGCTCCTCTCCTACGAGCAGTACTTC. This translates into CASKDRLLSYEQYF.

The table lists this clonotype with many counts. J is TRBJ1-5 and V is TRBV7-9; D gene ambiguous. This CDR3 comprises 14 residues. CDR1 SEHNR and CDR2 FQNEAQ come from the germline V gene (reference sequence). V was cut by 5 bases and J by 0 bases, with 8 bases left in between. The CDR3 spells CASSAWGSNQPQHF. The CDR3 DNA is TGTGCCAGCAGCGCGTGGGGTAGCAATCAGCCCCAGCATTTT.

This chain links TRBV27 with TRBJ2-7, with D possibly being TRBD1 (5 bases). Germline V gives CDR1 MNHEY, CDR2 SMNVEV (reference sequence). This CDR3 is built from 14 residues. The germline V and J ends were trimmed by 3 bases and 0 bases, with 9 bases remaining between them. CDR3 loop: CASSFARDSYEQYF. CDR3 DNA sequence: TGTGCCAGCAGTTTTGCCAGGGACTCCTACGAGCAGTACTTC.

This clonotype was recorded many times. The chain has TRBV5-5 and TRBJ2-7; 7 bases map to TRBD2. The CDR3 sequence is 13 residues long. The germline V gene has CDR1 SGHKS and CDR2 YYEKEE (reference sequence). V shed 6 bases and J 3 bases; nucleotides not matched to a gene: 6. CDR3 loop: CASTREGDYEQYF. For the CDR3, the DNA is TGTGCCAGCACCAGGGAGGGAGACTACGAGCAGTACTTC.

CDR3: CASSLYSGSGDIQYF. The CDR3 DNA sequence: TGTGCCAGCAGTTTATACTCGGGGTCAGGGGACATTCAGTACTTC. The rearrangement uses TRBV27 and TRBJ2-4; possible D gene TRBD1, 6 bases. CDR3 length: 15 residues. Germline assignment: CDR1 MNHEY and CDR2 SMNVEV (reference sequence). V was pared by 1 base and J by 8 bases, with 15 bases between.

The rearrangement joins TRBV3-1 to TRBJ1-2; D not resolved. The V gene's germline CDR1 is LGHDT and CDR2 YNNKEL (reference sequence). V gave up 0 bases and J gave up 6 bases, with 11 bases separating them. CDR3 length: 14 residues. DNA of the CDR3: TGTGCCAGCAGCCAAGAGCTTTCGGTACATGGCTACACCTTC. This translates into CASSQELSVHGYTF.

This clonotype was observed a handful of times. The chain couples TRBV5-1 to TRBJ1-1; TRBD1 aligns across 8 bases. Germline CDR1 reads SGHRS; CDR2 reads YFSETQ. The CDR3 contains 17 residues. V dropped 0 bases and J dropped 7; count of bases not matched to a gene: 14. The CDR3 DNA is TGCGCCAGCAGCTTGGCTGGAGGGACAGGCTACACTGGTGAAGCTTTCTTT. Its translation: CASSLAGGTGYTGEAFF.

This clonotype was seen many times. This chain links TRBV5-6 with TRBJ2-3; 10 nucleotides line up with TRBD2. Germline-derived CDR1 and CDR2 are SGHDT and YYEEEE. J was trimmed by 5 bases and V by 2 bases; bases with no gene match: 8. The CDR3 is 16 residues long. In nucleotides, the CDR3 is TGTGCCAGCAGCTTATTTCCTAGCGGGAGAGGAGATACGCAGTATTTT. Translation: CASSLFPSGRGDTQYF.

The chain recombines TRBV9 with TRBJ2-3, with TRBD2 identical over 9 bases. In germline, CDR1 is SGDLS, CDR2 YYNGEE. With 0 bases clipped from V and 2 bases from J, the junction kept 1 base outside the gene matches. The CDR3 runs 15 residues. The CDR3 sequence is CASSVGGRVTDTQYF. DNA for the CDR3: TGTGCCAGCAGCGTAGGCGGGAGGGTCACAGATACGCAGTATTTT.

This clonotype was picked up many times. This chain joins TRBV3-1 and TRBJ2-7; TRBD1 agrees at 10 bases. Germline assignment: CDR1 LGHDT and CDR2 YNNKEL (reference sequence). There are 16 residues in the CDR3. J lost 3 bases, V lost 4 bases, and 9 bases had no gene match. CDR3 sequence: CASSLHSGTGVYEQYF. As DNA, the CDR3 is TGTGCCAGCAGCCTACATTCCGGGACAGGGGTCTACGAGCAGTACTTC.